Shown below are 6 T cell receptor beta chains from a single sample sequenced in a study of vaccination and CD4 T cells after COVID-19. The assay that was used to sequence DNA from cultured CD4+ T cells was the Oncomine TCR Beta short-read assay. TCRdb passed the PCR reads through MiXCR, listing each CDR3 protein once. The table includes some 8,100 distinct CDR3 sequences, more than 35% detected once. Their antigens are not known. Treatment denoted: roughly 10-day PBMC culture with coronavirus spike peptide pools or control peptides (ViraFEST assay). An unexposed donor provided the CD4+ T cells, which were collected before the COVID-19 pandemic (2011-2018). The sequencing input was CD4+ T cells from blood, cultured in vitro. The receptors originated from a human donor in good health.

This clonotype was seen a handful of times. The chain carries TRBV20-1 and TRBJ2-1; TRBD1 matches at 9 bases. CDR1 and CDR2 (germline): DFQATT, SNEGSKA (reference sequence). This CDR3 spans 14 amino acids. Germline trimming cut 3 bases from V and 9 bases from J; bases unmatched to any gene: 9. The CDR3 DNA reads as TGCAGTGCTAGGGAGGACAGGGGTCAGGGTGAGCAGTTCTTC. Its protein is CSAREDRGQGEQFF.

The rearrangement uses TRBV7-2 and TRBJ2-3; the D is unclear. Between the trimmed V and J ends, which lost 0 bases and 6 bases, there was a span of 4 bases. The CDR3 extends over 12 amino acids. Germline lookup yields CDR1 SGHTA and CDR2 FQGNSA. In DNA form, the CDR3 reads TGTGCCAGCAGCTTAGCGACTGATACGCAGTATTTT. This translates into CASSLATDTQYF.

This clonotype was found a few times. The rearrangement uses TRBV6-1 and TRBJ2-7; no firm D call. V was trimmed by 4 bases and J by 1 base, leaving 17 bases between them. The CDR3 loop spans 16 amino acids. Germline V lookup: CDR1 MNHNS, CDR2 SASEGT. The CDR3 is CASSAYSHWSSYEQYF. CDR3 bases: TGTGCCAGCAGTGCATACAGTCACTGGAGTTCCTACGAGCAGTACTTC.

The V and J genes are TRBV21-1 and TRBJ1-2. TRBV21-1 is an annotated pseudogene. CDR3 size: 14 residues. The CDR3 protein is CASSKGSHSHGYTF. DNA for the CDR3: TGTGCCAGCAGCAAAGGATCCCACAGCCATGGCTACACCTTC.

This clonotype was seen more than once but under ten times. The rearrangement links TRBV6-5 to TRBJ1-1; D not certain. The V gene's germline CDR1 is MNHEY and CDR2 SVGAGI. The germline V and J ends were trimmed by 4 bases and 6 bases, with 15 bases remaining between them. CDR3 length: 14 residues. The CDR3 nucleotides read TGTGCCAGCAGTTTAAATAAGGGCTCTGCTGAAGCTTTCTTT. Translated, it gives CASSLNKGSAEAFF.

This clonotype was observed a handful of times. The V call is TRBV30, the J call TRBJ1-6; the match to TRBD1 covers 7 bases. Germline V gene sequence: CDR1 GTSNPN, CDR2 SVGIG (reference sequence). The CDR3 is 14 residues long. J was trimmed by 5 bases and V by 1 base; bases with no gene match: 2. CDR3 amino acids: CAWSEGTDNSPLHF. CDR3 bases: TGTGCCTGGAGTGAGGGGACAGATAATTCACCCCTCCACTTT. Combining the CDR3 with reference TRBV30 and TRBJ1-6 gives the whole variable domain SQTIHQWPATLVQPVGSPLSLECTVEGTSNPNLYWYRQAAGRGLQLLFYSVGIGQISSEVPQNLSASRPQDRQFILSSKKLLLSDSGFYLCAWSEGTDNSPLHFGNGTRLTVT.